Each of the 27 T cell receptor beta chains below was sequenced from the same sample in a study of T-cell reconstitution after alpha-beta-depleted transplantation in children. As it was prepared, the TCRbeta library received unique molecular identifiers. TCRdb passed the PCR reads through MiXCR, listing each CDR3 protein once. In the table there are 300,000 to 350,000 distinct CDR3 sequences, over 20% of which are singletons. The sequencing here drew on PBMCs, mostly from graft donor cells, taken 180 days after TCRalphabeta/CD19-depleted stem cell transplant. Source of these receptors: a male patient between 10 and 17 years old who had a stem cell transplant for acute lymphoblastic leukemia, so the T cells may come from the graft donor.

The chain has TRBV27 and TRBJ1-5, with no clear D. From germline, CDR1 is MNHEY and CDR2 SMNVEV (reference sequence). Trimming removed 6 bases at V and 3 bases at J, with 15 bases between. The CDR3 loop spans 15 amino acids. Written as DNA, the CDR3 is TGTGCCAGCAGCCCCCGGGCGGGAAACAATCAGCCCCAGCATTTT. It encodes CASSPRAGNNQPQHF.

This clonotype occurred a few times. This sequence joins TRBV20-1 and TRBJ2-7; 8 positions agree with TRBD2. The trim removed 3 bases at V and 0 bases at J, leaving 7 bases unmatched. The CDR3 is 15 residues long. Germline CDR1 is DFQATT and CDR2 is SNEGSKA (reference sequence). The CDR3 DNA is TGCAGTGCTAGCCCGTTACTAGCGGACTCCTACGAGCAGTACTTC. The encoded protein is CSASPLLADSYEQYF.

This clonotype has a handful of counts. The chain employs TRBV5-1 and TRBJ2-1, with 12 bases lining up with TRBD2. The CDR3 is made up of 17 amino acids. Trimming at V came to 4 bases and at J to 4 bases, leaving 9 bases not matched to a gene. Germline values: CDR1 SGHRS, CDR2 YFSETQ. The DNA of the CDR3 is TGCGCCAGCAGCCGAACTAGCGGGAGGCCGTTTTACAATGAGCAGTTCTTC. Amino acids: CASSRTSGRPFYNEQFF. Supplemented by reference TRBV5-1 and TRBJ2-1, the full variable domain reads KAGVTQTPRYLIKTRGQQVTLSCSPISGHRSVSWYQQTPGQGLQFLFEYFSETQRNKGNFPGRFSGRQFSNSRSEMNVSTLELGDSALYLCASSRTSGRPFYNEQFFGPGTRLTVL.

This clonotype has only a few counts. The chain carries TRBV5-5 and TRBJ2-7; D is uncertain. Germline CDR1 SGHKS, CDR2 YYEKEE (reference sequence). The V end was cut by 0 bases, the J end by 6 bases, with 13 bases between. There are 14 residues in the CDR3. The CDR3 loop reads CASSLEADLIEQYF. The CDR3 DNA sequence: TGTGCCAGCAGCTTGGAAGCTGATCTTATCGAGCAGTACTTC.

This clonotype has more than one count but fewer than ten. This chain connects TRBV11-1 to TRBJ2-6; D not resolved. This CDR3 is built from 15 residues. V gave up 4 bases and J gave up 0 bases, with 7 bases separating them. Germline V lookup: CDR1 SGHAT, CDR2 FQDESV (reference sequence). The CDR3 spells CASSSLGSGANVLTF. CDR3 coding DNA: TGTGCCAGCAGCTCCCTTGGCTCTGGGGCCAACGTCCTGACTTTC.

The chain combines TRBV15 with TRBJ1-2; no firm D call. Per germline, CDR1 LNHNV and CDR2 YYDKDF (reference sequence). The CDR3 is made up of 14 amino acids. Trimming left V 0 bases short and J 8 bases short, with 13 bases between. The CDR3 nucleotides are TGTGCCACCAGCAGAGAGGAGGTCAGGCTCGGCTACACCTTC. Translation gives CATSREEVRLGYTF.

This chain connects TRBV2 to TRBJ2-1, with 13 bases aligning to TRBD2. The CDR3 contains 14 residues. CDR1 and CDR2 from the germline V gene are SNHLY and FYNNEI. J gave up 4 bases and V 11 bases, and 5 bases lay outside the gene matches. The DNA of the CDR3 is TGTGCCGCAAGACTAGCGGGAGGTTACAATGAGCAGTTCTTC. It is translated as CAARLAGGYNEQFF.

The chain joins TRBV20-1 to TRBJ2-1, with 10 bases fitting TRBD2. V shed 6 bases, J shed 4 bases, and the junction held 6 bases outside the gene matches. The CDR3 loop spans 14 amino acids. CDR1 DFQATT and CDR2 SNEGSKA come from the germline V gene (reference sequence). Here the CDR3 reads CSATSGMKYNEQFF. The CDR3, as DNA: TGCAGTGCAACTAGCGGGATGAAATACAATGAGCAGTTCTTC.

This clonotype appeared a few times. The V gene is TRBV29-1, the J gene TRBJ1-2; unclear D gene. The CDR3 has 13 residues. V lost 0 bases and J lost 4, with 9 bases in between. Germline lookup yields CDR1 SQVTM and CDR2 ANQGSEA. The CDR3 bases are TGCAGCGTTGAAGATACAGCCCCCTATGGCTACACCTTC. Protein: CSVEDTAPYGYTF.

This sequence joins TRBV10-1 and TRBJ2-7; maybe TRBD2 (5 bases). V lost 3 bases to trimming and J lost 2 bases, with 11 bases between them. The CDR3 has 14 residues. CDR1 is WNHNN, CDR2 SYGVQD, per germline (reference sequence). Written as DNA, the CDR3 is TGCGCCAGCAGTGACTCGGGAACCCCCTACGAGCAGTACTTC. Its protein is CASSDSGTPYEQYF.

This clonotype came up many times. The gene calls are TRBV12-3 or TRBV12-4 and TRBJ2-2, with D possibly TRBD1 on 6 matching bases. CDR3 size: 16 residues. V was pared by 5 bases and J by 3 bases, with 16 bases between. CDR3 residues: CASSARGSGYTGELFF. CDR3 nucleotides: TGTGCCAGCAGTGCCAGGGGATCCGGGTACACCGGGGAGCTGTTTTTT.

In its sample, this clonotype was seen a few times. The rearrangement uses TRBV29-1 and TRBJ2-2; no definite D call. Germline CDR1 is SQVTM and CDR2 is ANQGSEA. Trimming left V 5 bases short and J 2 bases short, with 6 bases between. This CDR3 has 12 amino acids. This CDR3 is CSVCPNTGELFF. CDR3 coding DNA: TGCAGCGTTTGCCCAAACACCGGGGAGCTGTTTTTT.

V is TRBV12-3 or TRBV12-4 and J is TRBJ2-1; unclear D gene. Trimming shortened V by 8 bases and J by 10 bases, and 12 bases separated the two germline ends. There are 11 residues in the CDR3. The chain's CDR3 is CASQVGLEQFF. The CDR3 DNA sequence: TGTGCCAGCCAAGTCGGGCTCGAGCAGTTCTTC.

This clonotype was seen a few times. This chain joins TRBV7-3 and TRBJ1-5; possibly TRBD1 for D (6 bases). Germline V gene sequence: CDR1 SGHTA, CDR2 FQGTGA. V gave up 0 bases and J gave up 0 bases, with 15 bases separating them. The CDR3 is 18 residues long. CDR3: CASSLTWTALDSNQPQHF. CDR3 sequence (DNA): TGTGCCAGCAGCTTAACGTGGACAGCCCTTGATAGCAATCAGCCCCAGCATTTT.

This clonotype was picked up a small number of times. The chain couples TRBV9 to TRBJ2-7, with D possibly TRBD1 on 6 matching bases. The CDR3 totals 15 residues. Germline V gives CDR1 SGDLS, CDR2 YYNGEE. The V end was cut by 0 bases, the J end by 0 bases, with 10 bases between. CDR3 sequence: CASSVDDRSSYEQYF. The CDR3 region has the DNA TGTGCCAGCAGCGTAGATGACAGGAGCTCCTACGAGCAGTACTTC.

The chain combines TRBV24-1 with TRBJ2-5; D is unresolved. V was shortened by 3 bases and J by 4 bases, with 11 bases between the two germline ends. Germline CDR1 reads KGHDR; CDR2 reads SFDVKD. The CDR3 has 14 residues. The CDR3 DNA reads as TGTGCCACCAGTGATAGGCTAGGTTCAGAGACCCAGTACTTC. It yields the protein CATSDRLGSETQYF.

The V gene is TRBV18, the J gene TRBJ1-3; D is perhaps TRBD1 (6 bases). V was cut by 2 bases and J by 3 bases, with 17 bases left in between. This CDR3 comprises 17 residues. Germline V gene sequence: CDR1 KGHSH, CDR2 LQKENI. The CDR3 region is CASSPEHGQRIGNTIYF. In DNA, the CDR3 is TGTGCCAGCTCACCAGAACACGGACAGAGGATTGGAAACACCATATATTTT.

The chain couples TRBV11-2 to TRBJ1-2, with D tentatively TRBD1 (6 bases). The CDR3 contains 13 residues. With 3 bases removed from V and 4 bases from J, the gap between germline ends came to 9 bases. From germline, CDR1 is SGHAT and CDR2 FQNNGV. The CDR3 nucleotides are TGTGCCAGCAGCTTTGTGACAGGCTATGGCTACACCTTC. It is translated as CASSFVTGYGYTF.

V usage is TRBV4-1 and J usage is TRBJ1-2; 9 nucleotides align to TRBD1. CDR3 size: 15 residues. Per the germline V gene, CDR1 is MGHRA and CDR2 is YSYEKL. The V gene end was trimmed by 2 bases and the J gene end by 2 bases; junction bases not matched to a gene: 3. CDR3 coding DNA: TGCGCCAGCAGCCAATTTGGACAGGGGAACTATGGCTACACCTTC. Its translation is CASSQFGQGNYGYTF.

The rearrangement joins TRBV25-1 to TRBJ2-7, with TRBD1 identical over 7 bases. Germline V gives CDR1 MGHDK, CDR2 SYGVNS. This CDR3 is built from 14 residues. Losses at the gene ends were 8 bases for V and 0 bases for J; bases not matched to a gene: 7. DNA of the CDR3: TGTGCCAGCGCTAGACAGGGCAGCTCCTACGAGCAGTACTTC. It is translated as CASARQGSSYEQYF.

This chain joins TRBV7-6 and TRBJ2-1; TRBD1 or TRBD2 may be the D gene (5 bases each). The V and J ends lost 2 bases and 5 bases respectively, with 16 bases between them. The CDR3 runs to 16 residues. The germline gives CDR1 SGHVS, CDR2 FNYEAQ. CDR3 in amino acids: CASSLHPGRGDNEQFF. The CDR3 DNA reads as TGTGCCAGCAGCTTACATCCGGGGCGAGGTGACAATGAGCAGTTCTTC.

This clonotype has at least ten counts. Here the CDR3 reads CASSLVLQGAGNTGELFF. CDR3 sequence (DNA): TGCGCCAGCAGCTTGGTACTACAGGGGGCAGGGAACACCGGGGAGCTGTTTTTT. V and J are TRBV5-1 and TRBJ2-2; TRBD1 matches at 9 bases. The CDR3 has 18 residues. Germline assignment: CDR1 SGHRS and CDR2 YFSETQ. V lost 0 bases, J lost 1 base, and 7 bases stayed unmatched.

A few counts support this clonotype. The chain is built from TRBV5-1 and TRBJ2-5, with 7 bases fitting TRBD2. Germline trimming cut 4 bases from V and 5 bases from J; bases unmatched to any gene: 17. The CDR3 has 17 amino acids. The germline CDR1 and CDR2 sequences are SGHRS and YFSETQ. The CDR3 coding sequence is TGCGCCAGCAGCGTAGAACCCCGGGGAGGGTACCGCGAGACCCAGTACTTC. Protein product: CASSVEPRGGYRETQYF.

V usage is TRBV20-1 and J usage is TRBJ2-1; 11 bases fit TRBD2. Germline loops: CDR1 DFQATT, CDR2 SNEGSKA (reference sequence). V gave up 5 bases and J gave up 7 bases; unmatched junction bases: 7. CDR3 length equals 14 residues. The CDR3 is CSAPTSGSGNEQFF. The CDR3 DNA reads as TGCAGTGCTCCTACTAGCGGGAGCGGGAATGAGCAGTTCTTC.

This clonotype occurred a few times. The chain couples TRBV20-1 to TRBJ2-4; 8 nucleotides line up with TRBD2. The CDR3 sequence is 15 residues long. Germline CDR1 reads DFQATT; CDR2 reads SNEGSKA (reference sequence). Unmatched junction bases numbered 4, after V lost 3 bases and J lost 0 bases. DNA for the CDR3: TGCAGTGCTAGTCTGGCGGGAGGAGCCAAAAACATTCAGTACTTC. It yields the protein CSASLAGGAKNIQYF.

This clonotype has more than one count but fewer than ten. The chain employs TRBV7-8 and TRBJ2-7, with TRBD1 matching 7 bases. CDR3 length equals 15 residues. Per the germline V gene, CDR1 is SGHVS and CDR2 is FQNEAQ. The J segment lost 5 bases and the V segment lost 5 bases, leaving 12 bases of the junction unmatched. DNA of the CDR3: TGTGCCAGCAGCGCTCCTCGGGGACAGTTCCACGAGCAGTACTTC. Its translation: CASSAPRGQFHEQYF.

This chain connects TRBV5-1 to TRBJ2-2; D unresolved. CDR3 length: 15 residues. V was shortened by 5 bases and J by 2 bases, with 13 bases between the two germline ends. Germline V gives CDR1 SGHRS, CDR2 YFSETQ. CDR3 protein: CASRERGVNTGELFF. The DNA for the CDR3 is TGCGCCAGCAGAGAAAGAGGCGTAAACACCGGGGAGCTGTTTTTT.